The 26 T cell receptor beta chains presented below share a single source sample, sequenced in a study of blood T cell repertoires in COVID-19. Generated by immunoSEQ multiplex PCR, the TCRdb table keeps only in-frame clones and is missing some. This table has 150,000 to 200,000 clones, about four fifths appearing once. The sample was peripheral blood. These receptors came from a man between 18 and 29 years old with active or convalescent COVID-19.

The rearrangement links TRBV4-2 to TRBJ2-7; tentatively, D is TRBD2 (5 bases). V lost 4 bases and J 3 bases, leaving 10 bases between the germline ends. Germline assignment: CDR1 LGHNA and CDR2 YNFKEQ. The CDR3 runs to 13 residues. CDR3 protein: CASSPARGYEQYF. CDR3 bases: TGTGCCAGCAGCCCCGCTCGGGGCTACGAGCAGTACTTC.

This chain joins TRBV7-9 and TRBJ1-2; TRBD1 matches at 9 bases. The CDR3 contains 13 residues. From germline, CDR1 is SEHNR and CDR2 FQNEAQ (reference sequence). Losses at the gene ends were 7 bases for V and 6 bases for J; bases not matched to a gene: 6. CDR3 sequence (DNA): TGTGCCAGCACCGCCGGGACAGGGAATGGCTACACCTTC. Its translation is CASTAGTGNGYTF.

This clone was picked up one time. This sequence joins TRBV25-1 and TRBJ1-1; D remains unclear. CDR3 length equals 14 residues. Germline values: CDR1 MGHDK, CDR2 SYGVNS. The germline V and J ends were trimmed by 0 bases and 4 bases, with 9 bases remaining between them. The CDR3: CASSEYSRVTEAFF. In DNA form, the CDR3 reads TGTGCCAGCAGTGAATATAGCCGGGTCACTGAAGCTTTCTTT. The complete variable domain, with remaining parts taken from reference TRBV25-1 and TRBJ1-1, reads EADIYQTPRYLVIGTGKKITLECSQTMGHDKMYWYQQDPGMELHLIHYSYGVNSTEKGDLSSESTVSRIRTEHFPLTLESARPSHTSQYLCASSEYSRVTEAFFGQGTRLTVV.

CDR3 in amino acids: CSVVTGTGIYEQYF. The CDR3 region has the DNA TGCAGCGTTGTTACCGGGACAGGGATCTACGAGCAGTACTTC. The chain uses TRBV29-1 and TRBJ2-7, with 9 bases identical to TRBD1. Germline V gives CDR1 SQVTM, CDR2 ANQGSEA. The trim removed 4 bases at V and 3 bases at J, leaving 7 bases unmatched. The CDR3 spans 14 residues.

V gene TRBV6-5 combines with J gene TRBJ1-1; the D is unclear. Germline V gene lookup returns CDR1 MNHEY and CDR2 SVGAGI. The length of the CDR3 is 11 residues. V was shortened by 7 bases and J by 1 base, with 4 bases between the two germline ends. The CDR3 spells CASNKNTEAFF. The CDR3 region has the DNA TGTGCCAGCAACAAGAACACTGAAGCTTTCTTT.

The genes are TRBV12-3 or TRBV12-4 and TRBJ1-1; possibly TRBD1 for D (6 bases). The ends were cut back, 6 bases at V and 5 bases at J, with 10 bases in the middle. This CDR3 contains 12 residues. CDR3 coding DNA: TGTGCCAGCAGAGCAGGGGAGACTGAAGCTTTCTTT. Its translation: CASRAGETEAFF.

This chain uses TRBV25-1 with TRBJ2-2; tentative D call: TRBD1 (6 bases). Germline CDR1 is MGHDK and CDR2 is SYGVNS. Trimming cost V 5 bases and J 8 bases, with 12 bases left between them. The CDR3 spans 13 residues. This chain's CDR3 is CASSIPRGGELFF. CDR3 nucleotide sequence: TGTGCCAGCAGTATACCAAGGGGGGGGGAGCTGTTTTTT.

The chain joins TRBV24-1 to TRBJ2-1; 11 bases are a match to TRBD2. CDR3 length: 16 residues. CDR1 is KGHDR, CDR2 SFDVKD, per germline. V shed 5 bases, J shed 4 bases, and the junction held 6 bases outside the gene matches. CDR3 loop: CATSGRTSGPYNEQFF. In nucleotides, the CDR3 is TGTGCCACCAGTGGCAGGACTAGCGGGCCATACAATGAGCAGTTCTTC.

The genes are TRBV6-2 or TRBV6-3 and TRBJ1-1; D is ambiguous. The CDR3 sequence is 13 residues long. Trimming took off 5 bases at V and 0 bases at J, with 7 bases between the two ends. In germline, CDR1 is MNHEY, CDR2 SVGEGT. CDR3 residues: CASSLDLNTEAFF. The CDR3 nucleotides read TGTGCCAGCAGTCTAGACTTGAACACTGAAGCTTTCTTT.

The chain links TRBV19 to TRBJ1-1; D possibly corresponds to TRBD1 (6 bases). The germline V and J ends were trimmed by 7 bases and 2 bases, with 20 bases remaining between them. CDR3 length equals 16 residues. Per germline, CDR1 LNHDA and CDR2 SQIVND (reference sequence). The CDR3 DNA reads as TGTGCCAGTACCGGTAGACGAGGGACACCTAACACTGAAGCTTTCTTT. This codes for CASTGRRGTPNTEAFF.

Concerning this clone itself: This may be a read error: a much more frequent sequence differs by one nucleotide. The same CDR3 arises from other DNA sequences in this sample as well. In DNA, the CDR3 is TGTGCCAGCAGCCAACCGGGACAAATGAACACTGAAGCTTTCTTT. Translating gives CASSQPGQMNTEAFF. This rearrangement joins TRBV4-2 to TRBJ1-1; D might be TRBD1 (6 bases). The CDR3 consists of 15 residues. V lost 2 bases and J lost 0, with 10 bases in between. Germline-derived CDR1 and CDR2 are LGHNA and YNFKEQ.

The rearrangement uses TRBV7-8 and TRBJ2-1, with D unclear. CDR3 length equals 15 residues. CDR1 and CDR2 from the germline V gene are SGHVS and FQNEAQ. V shed 7 bases and J shed 8 bases, with 21 bases lying between them. DNA for the CDR3: TGTGCCAGCACCCCTATAGAACCTAAGCCTTATGAGCAGTTCTTC. This translates into CASTPIEPKPYEQFF.

DNA for the CDR3: TGTGCCAGCAGTTACGGATCAGGGGGCGCGGACTATGGCTACACCTTC. Translated, it gives CASSYGSGGADYGYTF. The genes are TRBV6-5 and TRBJ1-2; 8 bases align to TRBD1. This CDR3 is built from 16 residues. Germline-derived CDR1 and CDR2 are MNHEY and SVGAGI. J gave up 3 bases and V 2 bases, and 8 bases lay outside the gene matches.

V usage is TRBV5-1 and J usage is TRBJ2-4, with 14 nucleotides matching TRBD2. Trimming removed 3 bases from V and 6 bases from J; junction bases left unmatched: 5. Germline V CDR1 and CDR2: SGHRS, YFSETQ. The CDR3 is 16 amino acids. DNA of the CDR3: TGCGCCAGCAGCTCGACTAGCGGGGGGGCCGTAAACATTCAGTACTTC. Translated: CASSSTSGGAVNIQYF.

The V and J genes are TRBV5-1 and TRBJ2-2; 9 bases are a match to TRBD2. The CDR3 consists of 15 residues. From germline, CDR1 is SGHRS and CDR2 YFSETQ. V was clipped by 5 bases and J by 0 bases; unmatched bases: 2. The CDR3 sequence is CASRLAGANTGELFF. CDR3 coding DNA: TGCGCCAGCAGATTAGCGGGGGCGAACACCGGGGAGCTGTTTTTT.

Only a few counts were recorded for this clone. The chain recombines TRBV3-1 (or the pseudogene TRBV3-2) with TRBJ1-1, with D perhaps TRBD1 (5 bases). The ends were cut back, 1 base at V and 5 bases at J, with 11 bases in the middle. The length of the CDR3 is 14 residues. Looked up from germline, CDR1 is LGHDT and CDR2 is YNNKEL (reference sequence). CDR3 DNA sequence: TGTGCCAGCAGCCAAGCGCAGGGTGGGACTGAAGCTTTCTTT. Its protein is CASSQAQGGTEAFF.

The chain recombines TRBV28 with TRBJ1-2; TRBD1 aligns across 9 bases. V was clipped by 7 bases and J by 0 bases; unmatched bases: 9. The CDR3 has 16 amino acids. Germline loops: CDR1 MDHEN, CDR2 SYDVKM. The CDR3 loop reads CASKSPGTGTNYGYTF. CDR3 bases: TGTGCCAGCAAATCGCCCGGGACAGGGACTAACTATGGCTACACCTTC.

The chain employs TRBV4-2 and TRBJ2-5, with TRBD2 matching 10 bases. Germline lookup yields CDR1 LGHNA and CDR2 YNFKEQ. This CDR3 is built from 18 residues. V lost 4 bases, J lost 2 bases, and 13 bases stayed unmatched. CDR3: CASSLQLAGVIGQETQYF. The CDR3 coding sequence is TGTGCCAGCAGCCTCCAGCTAGCGGGGGTGATAGGACAAGAGACCCAGTACTTC.

The chain recombines TRBV6-1 with TRBJ2-1; tentative D call: TRBD1 (5 bases). The germline V gene has CDR1 MNHNS and CDR2 SASEGT. The length of the CDR3 is 16 residues. The V end lost 2 bases, the J end lost 7 bases, and 18 bases lay between the germline ends. In DNA form, the CDR3 reads TGTGCCAGCAGTGAAAAAACGGGTACAGGTTGGAATGAGCAGTTCTTC. Encoded protein: CASSEKTGTGWNEQFF.

The chain links TRBV19 to TRBJ2-2; 8 bases fit TRBD1. V gave up 7 bases and J gave up 4 bases; unmatched junction bases: 8. The V gene's germline CDR1 is LNHDA and CDR2 SQIVND (reference sequence). This CDR3 has 15 residues. The CDR3 sequence is CASTPWTGPTGELFF. The CDR3 region has the DNA TGTGCCAGTACCCCCTGGACAGGGCCCACCGGGGAGCTGTTTTTT.

In its sample, this clone was seen once. The chain recombines TRBV15 with TRBJ1-2; no clear D gene. V lost 1 base and J lost 2, with 11 bases in between. Germline V gene lookup returns CDR1 LNHNV and CDR2 YYDKDF (reference sequence). The CDR3 is 15 amino acids. The DNA of the CDR3 is TGTGCCACCAGCAGAGTCGAGGTCGGAAACTATGGCTACACCTTC. It codes for CATSRVEVGNYGYTF.

V is TRBV19 and J is TRBJ1-2; 8 bases are a match to TRBD1. The CDR3 is 14 residues long. The germline V gene encodes CDR1 LNHDA and CDR2 SQIVND (reference sequence). The ends lost 7 bases at V and 5 bases at J; junction bases unmatched: 9. The CDR3 here is CASKDRAEEYGYTF. CDR3 nucleotide sequence: TGTGCCAGTAAGGACAGGGCAGAGGAGTATGGCTACACCTTC. The whole variable domain, remainder taken from reference TRBV19 and TRBJ1-2, is DGGITQSPKYLFRKEGQNVTLSCEQNLNHDAMYWYRQDPGQGLRLIYYSQIVNDFQKGDIAEGYSVSREKKESFPLTVTSAQKNPTAFYLCASKDRAEEYGYTFGSGTRLTVV.

In its sample, this clone was seen once. The V call is TRBV11-2, the J call TRBJ1-3, with 8 bases lining up with TRBD1. J was trimmed by 4 bases and V by 1 base; bases with no gene match: 6. This CDR3 is 16 amino acids long. Germline lookup yields CDR1 SGHAT and CDR2 FQNNGV. The CDR3 sequence: CASSLGGQAAGNTIYF. CDR3 bases: TGTGCCAGCAGCTTAGGGGGACAGGCGGCGGGAAACACCATATATTTT.

This CDR3 reads CASSRTGGTDTQYF. The CDR3 DNA reads as TGCGCCAGCAGTAGGACAGGGGGCACAGATACGCAGTATTTT. The chain couples TRBV10-1 to TRBJ2-3, with TRBD1 matching 9 bases. With V trimmed by 5 bases and J by 1 base, 1 base remained unmatched. Germline CDR1 reads WNHNN; CDR2 reads SYGVQD (reference sequence). The CDR3 covers 14 residues.

The chain is built from TRBV9 and TRBJ1-2; D uncertain. Germline V gene sequence: CDR1 SGDLS, CDR2 YYNGEE. The CDR3 has 14 amino acids. Between the trimmed V and J ends, which lost 0 bases and 4 bases, there was a span of 10 bases. This CDR3 reads CASSVGDTSYGYTF. Written as DNA, the CDR3 is TGTGCCAGCAGCGTAGGTGACACGAGCTATGGCTACACCTTC.

V is TRBV28 and J is TRBJ1-5, with 7 bases that match TRBD1. CDR1 and CDR2 (germline): MDHEN, SYDVKM. V lost 7 bases and J lost 4; bases outside the gene matches: 1. This CDR3 contains 12 residues. CDR3 amino acids: CASTGGNQPQHF. In nucleotides, the CDR3 is TGTGCCAGCACAGGGGGAAATCAGCCCCAGCATTTT. Complete variable domain (other parts from reference TRBV28 and TRBJ1-5): DVKVTQSSRYLVKRTGEKVFLECVQDMDHENMFWYRQDPGLGLRLIYFSYDVKMKEKGDIPEGYSVSREKKERFSLILESASTNQTSMYLCASTGGNQPQHFGDGTRLSIL.